This TCR beta chain stems from a study of blood T cell repertoires in COVID-19. As processed by the authors: Amplification with reference gene primers provided the estimates of nucleated cell counts. The data were produced by immunoSEQ multiplex PCR, yet TCRdb's version contains in-frame clones alone and is incomplete. V and J calls plus clone size are reproduced from that table; the DNA served to infer D and trimming. The table lists 270,000 or so clones, 85% to 90% of them singletons. Trimming removed 3 bases from V and 6 bases from J; junction bases left unmatched: 7. The CDR3 contains 14 residues. Per the germline V gene, CDR1 is DFQATT and CDR2 is SNEGSKA (reference sequence).

Material for sequencing was peripheral blood. This chain joins TRBV20-1 and TRBJ2-2, with TRBD2 matching 7 bases. This clonotype originated in a human donor in a cohort sampled during active COVID-19. The CDR3 region is CSASGGSVSGELFF. CDR3 DNA: TGCAGTGCTAGTGGCGGGAGTGTTTCCGGGGAGCTGTTTTTT.